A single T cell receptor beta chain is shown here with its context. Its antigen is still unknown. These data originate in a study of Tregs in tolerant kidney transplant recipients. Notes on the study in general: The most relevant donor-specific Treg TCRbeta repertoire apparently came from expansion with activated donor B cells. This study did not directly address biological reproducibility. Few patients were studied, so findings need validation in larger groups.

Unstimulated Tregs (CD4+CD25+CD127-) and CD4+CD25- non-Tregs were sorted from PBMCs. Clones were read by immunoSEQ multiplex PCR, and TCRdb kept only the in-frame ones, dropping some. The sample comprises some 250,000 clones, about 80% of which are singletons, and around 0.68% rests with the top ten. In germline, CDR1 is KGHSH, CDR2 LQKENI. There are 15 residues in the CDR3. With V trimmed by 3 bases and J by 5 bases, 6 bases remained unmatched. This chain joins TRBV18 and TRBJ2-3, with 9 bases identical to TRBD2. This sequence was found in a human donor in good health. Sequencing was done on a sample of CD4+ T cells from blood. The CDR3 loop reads CASSPLGGRVDTQYF. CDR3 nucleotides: TGTGCCAGCTCACCCCTCGGCGGGAGGGTAGATACGCAGTATTTT.